This T cell receptor (beta chain) was captured by sequencing in a study of response to subunit inactivated influenza vaccine. Overall study results and limits: Only a handful of new T cells, the authors suggested, are recruited with each seasonal influenza vaccination.

Deletions cut 2 bases from V and 2 bases from J, with 7 bases between. This CDR3 contains 13 residues. The germline gives CDR1 SGHAT, CDR2 FQNNGV. TCRdb redid the calling of the RT-PCR reads with MiXCR, one entry per CDR3 protein. The sample lists fewer than 600,000 distinct CDR3 sequences; about 7.2% were seen once. This clonotype was found many times. What it binds is not known. This sequence originates from a man in his fifties or sixties who received an inactivated influenza vaccine. The chain uses TRBV11-2 and TRBJ2-7, with a possible D match to TRBD1 (6 bases). The sequencing here drew on PBMCs from blood, taken around 25 months after vaccination. DNA for the CDR3: TGTGCCAGCAGCTTATCAGGGGCCTACGAGCAGTACTTC. Its protein product is CASSLSGAYEQYF.